Following are 5 T cell receptor beta chains from one sample sequenced in a study of blood T cell repertoires in COVID-19. This table comes from immunoSEQ multiplex PCR, and its TCRdb copy is limited to in-frame clones, with some not included. The sample yields roughly 230,000 clones, 83% seen once. The sample taken for sequencing was peripheral blood. The source is a woman aged 50 to 65 with acute or convalescent COVID-19.

The chain couples TRBV19 to TRBJ2-2; tentative D call: TRBD1 (6 bases). Germline-derived CDR1 and CDR2 are LNHDA and SQIVND (reference sequence). The CDR3 extends over 15 amino acids. V gave up 3 bases and J gave up 3 bases, with 11 bases separating them. In DNA form, the CDR3 reads TGTGCCAGTAGTATGAGGGGGACGGACACCGGGGAGCTGTTTTTT. The encoded protein is CASSMRGTDTGELFF.

V gene TRBV4-3 combines with J gene TRBJ1-3, with a possible D match to TRBD1 (5 bases). The CDR3 loop spans 17 amino acids. Germline lookup yields CDR1 LGHNA and CDR2 YSLEER. Trimming removed 4 bases from V and 2 bases from J, with 18 bases in between. The CDR3 reads CASSLYRGIGPGNTIYF. CDR3 nucleotide sequence: TGCGCCAGCAGCCTTTACCGGGGGATAGGACCTGGAAACACCATATATTTT.

This clone appeared once. The CDR3 loop is CSVGTLTMNTEAFF. As DNA, the CDR3 is TGCAGCGTTGGAACCCTGACAATGAACACTGAAGCTTTCTTT. The chain recombines TRBV29-1 with TRBJ1-1; D is unclear. Per the germline V gene, CDR1 is SQVTM and CDR2 is ANQGSEA. CDR3 length: 14 amino acids. V was clipped by 4 bases and J by 0 bases, with 12 bases between them.

The CDR3 coding sequence is TGTGCCAGCAGTTCGCTAGCCGGGACACGTATATCCCAAGCTTTCTTT. It translates to CASSSLAGTRISQAFF. The chain carries TRBV7-9 and TRBJ1-1; the D gene is possibly TRBD1 (6 bases). This CDR3 has 16 amino acids. The germline V gene has CDR1 SEHNR and CDR2 FQNEAQ (reference sequence). V lost 6 bases to trimming and J lost 9 bases, with 26 bases between them.

The V gene is TRBV28, the J gene TRBJ1-1, with D maybe TRBD1 (5 bases). The V end was cut by 5 bases, the J end by 6 bases, with 13 bases between. The CDR3 totals 13 residues. CDR1 MDHEN and CDR2 SYDVKM come from the germline V gene. CDR3 region: CASSPGGGAEAFF. DNA of the CDR3: TGTGCCAGCAGTCCCGGCGGGGGGGCTGAAGCTTTCTTT. Variable domain in full (rest from reference TRBV28 and TRBJ1-1): DVKVTQSSRYLVKRTGEKVFLECVQDMDHENMFWYRQDPGLGLRLIYFSYDVKMKEKGDIPEGYSVSREKKERFSLILESASTNQTSMYLCASSPGGGAEAFFGQGTRLTVV.